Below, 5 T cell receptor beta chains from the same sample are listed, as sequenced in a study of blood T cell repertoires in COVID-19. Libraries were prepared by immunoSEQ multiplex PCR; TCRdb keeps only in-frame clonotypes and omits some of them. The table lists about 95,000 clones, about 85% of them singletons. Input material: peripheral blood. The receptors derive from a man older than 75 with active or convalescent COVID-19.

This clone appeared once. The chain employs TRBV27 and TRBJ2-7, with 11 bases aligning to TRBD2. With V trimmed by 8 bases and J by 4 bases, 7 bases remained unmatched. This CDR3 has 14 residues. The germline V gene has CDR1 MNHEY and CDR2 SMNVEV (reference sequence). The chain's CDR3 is CASSLAGGRYEQYF. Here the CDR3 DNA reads TGTGCCAGCTCCTTAGCGGGGGGGCGATACGAGCAGTACTTC.

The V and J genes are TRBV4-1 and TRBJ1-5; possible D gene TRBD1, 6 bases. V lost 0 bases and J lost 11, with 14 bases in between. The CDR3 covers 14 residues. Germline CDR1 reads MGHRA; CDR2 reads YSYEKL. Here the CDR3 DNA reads TGCGCCAGCAGCCAAGATCAAGGGGGAAGGTCCCAGCATTTT. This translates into CASSQDQGGRSQHF.

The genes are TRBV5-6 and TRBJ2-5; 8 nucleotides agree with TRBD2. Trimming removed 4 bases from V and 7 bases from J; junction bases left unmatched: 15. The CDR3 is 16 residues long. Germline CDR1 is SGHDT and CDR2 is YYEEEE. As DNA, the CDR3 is TGTGCCAGCAGCCGCCCCGCGGGGGGTTCCGACGGGACCCAGTACTTC. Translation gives CASSRPAGGSDGTQYF.

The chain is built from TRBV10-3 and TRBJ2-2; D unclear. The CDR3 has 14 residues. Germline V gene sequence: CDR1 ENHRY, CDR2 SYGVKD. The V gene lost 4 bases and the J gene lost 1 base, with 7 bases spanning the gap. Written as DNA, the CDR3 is TGTGCCATCAGTGGTACAGAGAACACCGGGGAGCTGTTTTTT. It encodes CAISGTENTGELFF.

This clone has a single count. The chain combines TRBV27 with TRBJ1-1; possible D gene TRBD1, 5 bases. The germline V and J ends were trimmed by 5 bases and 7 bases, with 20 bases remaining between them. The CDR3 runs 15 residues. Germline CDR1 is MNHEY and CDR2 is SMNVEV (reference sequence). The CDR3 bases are TGTGCCAGCAGTCCCTGGGGGAGGGAGGATCTTGAAGCTTTCTTT. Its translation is CASSPWGREDLEAFF.